The rows below give T cell receptor beta chains drawn from one sample of a study of cytomegalovirus exposure and HLA in healthy donors. The protocol was immunoSEQ multiplex PCR, while the TCRdb copy is restricted to in-frame clones and leaves out a portion. The sample consists of about 200,000 clones, 79% of them appearing once. The material sequenced was PBMCs. The receptors here all came from a girl aged 10 to 17 in good health and CMV-seropositive. Both conserved end residues are part of each CDR3. A D gene is named only where the DNA matches it firmly. Not all rows give a size; the values are once, few, many and, for expanded clones, a class.

j_gene: TRBJ1-2; d_gene: TRBD1; v_gene: TRBV5-6; abundance: NA; CDR3nt: TGTGCCAGCAGCTTGGGGGGACAGTCCTATGGCTACACCTTC; CDR3aa: CASSLGGQSYGYTF
j_gene: TRBJ2-7; d_gene: NA; v_gene: TRBV6-6; abundance: NA; CDR3nt: TGTGCCAGCAGTTCCCAATGGGGGCCCGAGCAGTACTTC; CDR3aa: CASSSQWGPEQYF
j_gene: TRBJ1-3; d_gene: TRBD1; v_gene: TRBV19; abundance: NA; CDR3nt: TGTGCCAGCTATAACGTCGGGACAGGGAGTGGAAACACCATATATTTT; CDR3aa: CASYNVGTGSGNTIYF
j_gene: TRBJ1-4; d_gene: NA; v_gene: TRBV7-9; abundance: NA; CDR3nt: TGTGCCAGCAGCCCATACGGCGGGGCCGGTAATGAAAAACTGTTTTTT; CDR3aa: CASSPYGGAGNEKLFF
j_gene: TRBJ1-1; d_gene: NA; v_gene: TRBV7-9; abundance: NA; CDR3nt: TGTGCCAGCAGCTCCCCCGTTTCGAGTGAAGCTTTCTTT; CDR3aa: CASSSPVSSEAFF
j_gene: TRBJ2-2; d_gene: NA; v_gene: TRBV5-4; abundance: few; CDR3nt: TGTGCCAGCAGCCTGGGGTCCACGGCCGGGGAGCTGTTTTTT; CDR3aa: CASSLGSTAGELFF
j_gene: TRBJ2-3; d_gene: NA; v_gene: TRBV10-1; abundance: once; CDR3nt: TGCGCCAGTTCCCGGGACTGGGGCACAGATACGCAGTATTTT; CDR3aa: CASSRDWGTDTQYF
j_gene: TRBJ1-2; d_gene: TRBD1; v_gene: TRBV7-9; abundance: NA; CDR3nt: TGTGCCAGCAGCCCGGGACAGGGGGAGGGTGGCTACACCTTC; CDR3aa: CASSPGQGEGGYTF
j_gene: TRBJ2-2; d_gene: TRBD2; v_gene: TRBV10-1; abundance: NA; CDR3nt: TGCGCCAGCAGCCACCTAGCGGGGGGAACCGGGGAGCTGTTTTTT; CDR3aa: CASSHLAGGTGELFF
j_gene: TRBJ2-1; d_gene: TRBD1; v_gene: TRBV19; abundance: NA; CDR3nt: TGTGCCAGTAGTATGCGGACAGGGGGCTACAATGAGCAGTTCTTC; CDR3aa: CASSMRTGGYNEQFF
j_gene: TRBJ1-1; d_gene: NA; v_gene: TRBV7-8; abundance: NA; CDR3nt: TGTGCCAGCAGCCCAGTCGACTGGAGGGACACTGAAGCTTTCTTT; CDR3aa: CASSPVDWRDTEAFF
j_gene: TRBJ2-7; d_gene: TRBD2; v_gene: TRBV7-9; abundance: once; CDR3nt: TGTGCCAGCAGCTTAGGGGCTAGCGGGGGGGCGAGCGAGCAGTACTTC; CDR3aa: CASSLGASGGASEQYF
j_gene: TRBJ2-5; d_gene: TRBD2; v_gene: TRBV29-1; abundance: NA; CDR3nt: TGCAGCGACTCAAGCGGGGTAATTCAAGAGACCCAGTACTTC; CDR3aa: CSDSSGVIQETQYF
j_gene: TRBJ2-1; d_gene: TRBD2; v_gene: TRBV5-6; abundance: once; CDR3nt: TGTGCCAGCAGCTTCGGGGGGAGAGCGTCCTACAATGAGCAGTTCTTC; CDR3aa: CASSFGGRASYNEQFF
j_gene: TRBJ2-7; d_gene: NA; v_gene: TRBV4-3; abundance: NA; CDR3nt: TGCGCCAGCAGCCAAGAACCGGCAGGGCACTACGAGCAGTACTTC; CDR3aa: CASSQEPAGHYEQYF
j_gene: TRBJ1-1; d_gene: NA; v_gene: TRBV5-6; abundance: few; CDR3nt: TGTGCCAGCAGCCTTGTGTGGACAATGAACACTGAAGCTTTCTTT; CDR3aa: CASSLVWTMNTEAFF
j_gene: TRBJ2-3; d_gene: TRBD2; v_gene: TRBV6-5; abundance: NA; CDR3nt: TGTGCCAGCAGTCGGGGACTAGTGGAGGCGGATACGCAGTATTTT; CDR3aa: CASSRGLVEADTQYF
j_gene: TRBJ2-6; d_gene: NA; v_gene: TRBV2; abundance: NA; CDR3nt: TGTGCCAGCAGTGCCAACTCTGGGGCCAACGTCCTGACTTTC; CDR3aa: CASSANSGANVLTF
j_gene: TRBJ2-7; d_gene: TRBD2; v_gene: TRBV13; abundance: NA; CDR3nt: TGTGCCAGCAGCTCAAAAGGCGGGGGTGACCTGGCGTACTTC; CDR3aa: CASSSKGGGDLAYF
j_gene: TRBJ2-5; d_gene: NA; v_gene: TRBV11-2; abundance: few; CDR3nt: TGTGCCAGCAGCTTATATGGCCTGCAAGAGACCCAGTACTTC; CDR3aa: CASSLYGLQETQYF
j_gene: TRBJ1-6; d_gene: TRBD1; v_gene: TRBV6-1; abundance: NA; CDR3nt: TGTGCCAGCAGTGAAAGGACAGGGATTAATTCACCCCTCCACTTT; CDR3aa: CASSERTGINSPLHF
j_gene: TRBJ1-4; d_gene: TRBD1; v_gene: TRBV7-2; abundance: NA; CDR3nt: TGTGCCAGCAGCTCACCTAGGGCCGGGACAGGGAGGGAAAAACTGTTTTTT; CDR3aa: CASSSPRAGTGREKLFF
j_gene: TRBJ2-7; d_gene: NA; v_gene: TRBV4-2; abundance: NA; CDR3nt: TGTGCCAGCAGCCAGGGAAGAGGGACACACTCCTACGAGCAGTACTTC; CDR3aa: CASSQGRGTHSYEQYF
j_gene: TRBJ2-7; d_gene: TRBD1; v_gene: TRBV7-2; abundance: NA; CDR3nt: TGTGCCAGCAGCTCGAGACAGGGTAGCCACGAGCAGTACTTC; CDR3aa: CASSSRQGSHEQYF
j_gene: TRBJ1-5; d_gene: NA; v_gene: TRBV18; abundance: NA; CDR3nt: TGTGCCAGCTCACCCCACGACAACCAGCCCCAGCATTTT; CDR3aa: CASSPHDNQPQHF
j_gene: TRBJ2-3; d_gene: TRBD1; v_gene: TRBV2; abundance: NA; CDR3nt: TGTGCCAGCACTCAACAGGGGGCCACAGATACGCGGTATTTT; CDR3aa: CASTQQGATDTRYF
j_gene: TRBJ2-3; d_gene: NA; v_gene: TRBV6-5; abundance: NA; CDR3nt: TGTGCCAGCATCTCACCCGGGGATACGCAGTATTTT; CDR3aa: CASISPGDTQYF
j_gene: TRBJ1-4; d_gene: TRBD1; v_gene: TRBV5-1; abundance: NA; CDR3nt: TGCGCCAGCAGCATGGGACAGCATGCAACTAATGAAAAACTGTTTTTT; CDR3aa: CASSMGQHATNEKLFF
j_gene: TRBJ2-7; d_gene: NA; v_gene: TRBV10-1; abundance: NA; CDR3nt: TGCGCCAGCAGCCCGAATACAGGGATAGCCTACGAGCAGTACTTC; CDR3aa: CASSPNTGIAYEQYF
j_gene: TRBJ2-2; d_gene: TRBD1; v_gene: TRBV5-1; abundance: NA; CDR3nt: TGCGCCAGCAGTTTGGACAGGGGCACCGGGGAGCTGTTTTTT; CDR3aa: CASSLDRGTGELFF
j_gene: TRBJ2-2; d_gene: TRBD2; v_gene: TRBV7-8; abundance: few; CDR3nt: TGTGCCAGCAGCTTAGTTGGGGAGGGTAGGGAGCTGTTTTTT; CDR3aa: CASSLVGEGRELFF
j_gene: TRBJ2-7; d_gene: NA; v_gene: TRBV27; abundance: NA; CDR3nt: TGTGCCAGCAGTTTATCCCGGGGAAGTAACGAGCAGTACTTC; CDR3aa: CASSLSRGSNEQYF
j_gene: TRBJ2-4; d_gene: NA; v_gene: TRBV5-5; abundance: NA; CDR3nt: TGTGCCAGCAGCTTTATCTCTGCAGGGTCGGGCAAAAACATTCAGTACTTC; CDR3aa: CASSFISAGSGKNIQYF
j_gene: TRBJ2-7; d_gene: TRBD1; v_gene: TRBV11-2; abundance: NA; CDR3nt: TGTGCCAGCAGCTTGGAAAGGGGGCGAACCGAGCAGTACTTC; CDR3aa: CASSLERGRTEQYF
j_gene: TRBJ2-3; d_gene: TRBD2; v_gene: TRBV19; abundance: NA; CDR3nt: TGTGCCAGTAGAGCGGGGGGCACAGATACGCAGTATTTT; CDR3aa: CASRAGGTDTQYF
j_gene: TRBJ1-4; d_gene: NA; v_gene: TRBV27; abundance: NA; CDR3nt: TGTGCCAGCAGTAGCAGGGTAGCTAATGAAAAACTGTTTTTT; CDR3aa: CASSSRVANEKLFF
j_gene: TRBJ1-3; d_gene: NA; v_gene: TRBV19; abundance: NA; CDR3nt: TGTGCCAGTAGCCCACTTACAGGCCCAAGCTCTGGAAACACCATATATTTT; CDR3aa: CASSPLTGPSSGNTIYF
j_gene: TRBJ1-1; d_gene: NA; v_gene: TRBV29-1; abundance: NA; CDR3nt: TGCAGCGTTGTCGGAGAACTCGTGTACACTGAAGCTTTCTTT; CDR3aa: CSVVGELVYTEAFF
j_gene: TRBJ2-5; d_gene: TRBD2; v_gene: TRBV5-1; abundance: NA; CDR3nt: TGCGCCAGCGGGGAGGGTTATAGTCAAGAGACCCAGTACTTC; CDR3aa: CASGEGYSQETQYF
j_gene: TRBJ2-1; d_gene: NA; v_gene: TRBV6-5; abundance: NA; CDR3nt: TGTGCCAGCAGTTACGGGCAGGGGCCCCCCAATGAGCAGTTCTTC; CDR3aa: CASSYGQGPPNEQFF
j_gene: TRBJ2-2; d_gene: TRBD2; v_gene: TRBV12-5; abundance: NA; CDR3nt: TGTGCTAGTGCCCCTAGCGGAAACACCGGGGAGCTGTTTTTT; CDR3aa: CASAPSGNTGELFF
j_gene: TRBJ2-1; d_gene: TRBD1; v_gene: TRBV11-2; abundance: NA; CDR3nt: TGTGCCAGCAGCTTAGGGACAGGGGTCCATGAGCAGTTCTTC; CDR3aa: CASSLGTGVHEQFF
j_gene: TRBJ1-2; d_gene: NA; v_gene: TRBV29-1; abundance: few; CDR3nt: TGCAGCGTTGAAATACTAATCCCGTATGGCTACACCTTC; CDR3aa: CSVEILIPYGYTF
j_gene: TRBJ2-2; d_gene: NA; v_gene: TRBV6-1; abundance: few; CDR3nt: TGTGCCAGCAGTGAAGTTCTGAACACCGGGGAGCTGTTTTTT; CDR3aa: CASSEVLNTGELFF
j_gene: TRBJ2-7; d_gene: NA; v_gene: TRBV19; abundance: NA; CDR3nt: TGTGCCAGTAGTAGGGGACTTAGCTCCTACGAGCAGTACTTC; CDR3aa: CASSRGLSSYEQYF
j_gene: TRBJ2-7; d_gene: TRBD1; v_gene: TRBV7-6; abundance: NA; CDR3nt: TGTGCCAGCAGCTCCGGCCGGGACAGGGGACGGTACGAGCAGTACTTC; CDR3aa: CASSSGRDRGRYEQYF
j_gene: TRBJ2-7; d_gene: NA; v_gene: TRBV30; abundance: NA; CDR3nt: TGTGCCTGGAGTGATGACAGATCCTACGAGCAGTACTTC; CDR3aa: CAWSDDRSYEQYF
j_gene: TRBJ2-7; d_gene: TRBD1; v_gene: TRBV4-3; abundance: NA; CDR3nt: TGCGCCAGCAGCCAGGATAGACAGGGTTCCTACGAGCAGTACTTC; CDR3aa: CASSQDRQGSYEQYF
j_gene: TRBJ1-5; d_gene: TRBD1; v_gene: TRBV4-1; abundance: NA; CDR3nt: TGCGCCAGCAGCCAAGGTCAGGGGGGCAATCAGCCCCAGCATTTT; CDR3aa: CASSQGQGGNQPQHF
j_gene: TRBJ1-1; d_gene: TRBD1; v_gene: TRBV19; abundance: few; CDR3nt: TGTGCCAGTAGTATCAGACAGGGGGCGAGAATGAACACTGAAGCTTTCTTT; CDR3aa: CASSIRQGARMNTEAFF